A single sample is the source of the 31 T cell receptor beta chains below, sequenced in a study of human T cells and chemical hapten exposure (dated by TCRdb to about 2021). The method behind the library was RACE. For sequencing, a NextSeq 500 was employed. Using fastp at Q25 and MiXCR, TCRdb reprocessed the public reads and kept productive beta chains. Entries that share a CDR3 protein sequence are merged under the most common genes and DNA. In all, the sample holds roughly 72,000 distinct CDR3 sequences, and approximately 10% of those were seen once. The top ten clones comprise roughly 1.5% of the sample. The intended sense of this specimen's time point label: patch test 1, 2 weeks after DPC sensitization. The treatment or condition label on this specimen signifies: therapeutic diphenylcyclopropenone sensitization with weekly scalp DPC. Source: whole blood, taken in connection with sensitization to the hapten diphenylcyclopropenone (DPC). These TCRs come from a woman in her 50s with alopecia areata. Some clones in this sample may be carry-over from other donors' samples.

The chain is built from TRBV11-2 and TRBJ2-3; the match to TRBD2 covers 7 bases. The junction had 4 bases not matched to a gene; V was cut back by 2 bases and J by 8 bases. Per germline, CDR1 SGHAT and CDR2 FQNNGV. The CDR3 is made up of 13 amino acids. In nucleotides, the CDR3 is TGTGCCAGCAGCTTACTAGGGGAGGGTACGCAGTATTTT. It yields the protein CASSLLGEGTQYF.

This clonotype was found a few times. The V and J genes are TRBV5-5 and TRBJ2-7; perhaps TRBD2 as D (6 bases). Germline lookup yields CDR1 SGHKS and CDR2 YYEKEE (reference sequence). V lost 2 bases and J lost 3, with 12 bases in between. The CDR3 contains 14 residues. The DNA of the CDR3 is TGTGCCAGCAGCTTCACTAGCACCAGCTACGAGCAGTACTTC. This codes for CASSFTSTSYEQYF.

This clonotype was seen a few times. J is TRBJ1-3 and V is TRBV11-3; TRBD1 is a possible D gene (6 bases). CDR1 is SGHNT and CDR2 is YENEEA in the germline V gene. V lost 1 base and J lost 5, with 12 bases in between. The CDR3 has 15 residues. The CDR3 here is CASSLVRGARNTIYF. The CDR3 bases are TGTGCCAGCAGCTTAGTACGGGGGGCCAGAAACACCATATATTTT.

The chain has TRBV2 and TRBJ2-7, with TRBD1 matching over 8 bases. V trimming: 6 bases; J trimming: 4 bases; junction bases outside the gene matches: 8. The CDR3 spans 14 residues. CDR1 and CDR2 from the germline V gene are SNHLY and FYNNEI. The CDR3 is CASSLAGGWYEQYF. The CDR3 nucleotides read TGTGCCAGCAGCTTAGCAGGGGGCTGGTACGAGCAGTACTTC.

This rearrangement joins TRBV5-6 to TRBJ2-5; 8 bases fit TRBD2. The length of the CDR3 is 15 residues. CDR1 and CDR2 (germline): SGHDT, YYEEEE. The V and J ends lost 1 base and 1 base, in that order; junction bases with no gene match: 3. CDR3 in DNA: TGTGCCAGCAGCTTGACCCTAGCGGGCCAAGAGACCCAGTACTTC. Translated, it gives CASSLTLAGQETQYF.

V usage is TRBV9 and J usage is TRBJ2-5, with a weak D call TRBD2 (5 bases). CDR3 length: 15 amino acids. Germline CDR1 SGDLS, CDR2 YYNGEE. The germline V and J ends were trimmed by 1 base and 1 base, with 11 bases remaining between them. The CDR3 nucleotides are TGTGCCAGCAGCGTAACGAGAGGAGGCCAAGAGACCCAGTACTTC. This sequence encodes CASSVTRGGQETQYF. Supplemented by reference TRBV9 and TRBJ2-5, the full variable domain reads DSGVTQTPKHLITATGQRVTLRCSPRSGDLSVYWYQQSLDQGLQFLIQYYNGEERAKGNILERFSAQQFPDLHSELNLSSLELGDSALYFCASSVTRGGQETQYFGPGTRLLVL.

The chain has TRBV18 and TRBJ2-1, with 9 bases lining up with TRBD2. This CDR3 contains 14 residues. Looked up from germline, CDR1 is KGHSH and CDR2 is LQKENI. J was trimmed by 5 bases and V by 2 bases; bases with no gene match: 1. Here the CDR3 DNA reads TGTGCCAGCTCACCATCTAGCGGGAACAATGAGCAGTTCTTC. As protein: CASSPSSGNNEQFF.

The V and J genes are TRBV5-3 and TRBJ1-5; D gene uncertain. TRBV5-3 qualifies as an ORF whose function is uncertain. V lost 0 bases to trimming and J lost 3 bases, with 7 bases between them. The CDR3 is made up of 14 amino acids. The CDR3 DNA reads TGTGCCAGAAGCTTGGCCAAGCCCAATCAGCCCCAGCATTTT. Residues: CARSLAKPNQPQHF.

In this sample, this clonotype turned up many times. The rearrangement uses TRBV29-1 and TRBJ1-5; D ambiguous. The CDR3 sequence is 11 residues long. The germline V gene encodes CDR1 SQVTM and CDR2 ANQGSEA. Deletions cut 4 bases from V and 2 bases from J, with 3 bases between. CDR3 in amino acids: CSVGGNQPQHF. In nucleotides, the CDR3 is TGCAGCGTTGGGGGCAATCAGCCCCAGCATTTT.

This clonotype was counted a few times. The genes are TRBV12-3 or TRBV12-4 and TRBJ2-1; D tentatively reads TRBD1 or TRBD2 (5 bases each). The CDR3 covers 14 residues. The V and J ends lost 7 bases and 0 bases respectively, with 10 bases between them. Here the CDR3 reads CASTRGSSYNEQFF. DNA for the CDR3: TGTGCCAGCACCCGGGGCAGCTCCTACAATGAGCAGTTCTTC.

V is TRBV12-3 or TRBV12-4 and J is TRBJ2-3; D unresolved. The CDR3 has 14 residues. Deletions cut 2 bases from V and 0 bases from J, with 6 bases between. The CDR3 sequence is CASSLSPSTDTQYF. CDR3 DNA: TGTGCCAGCAGTTTATCGCCTAGCACAGATACGCAGTATTTT.

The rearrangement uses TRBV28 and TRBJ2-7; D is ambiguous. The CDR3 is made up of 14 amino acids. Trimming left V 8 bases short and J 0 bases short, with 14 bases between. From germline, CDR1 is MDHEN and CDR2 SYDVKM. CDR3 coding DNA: TGTGCCAGCGGAGAAGAAACGCACTCCTACGAGCAGTACTTC. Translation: CASGEETHSYEQYF.

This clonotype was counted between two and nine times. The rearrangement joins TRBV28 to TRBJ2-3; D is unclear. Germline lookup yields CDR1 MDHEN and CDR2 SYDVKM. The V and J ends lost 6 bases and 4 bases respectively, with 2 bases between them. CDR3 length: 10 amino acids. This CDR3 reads CASRADTQYF. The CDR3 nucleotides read TGTGCCAGCAGGGCAGATACGCAGTATTTT.

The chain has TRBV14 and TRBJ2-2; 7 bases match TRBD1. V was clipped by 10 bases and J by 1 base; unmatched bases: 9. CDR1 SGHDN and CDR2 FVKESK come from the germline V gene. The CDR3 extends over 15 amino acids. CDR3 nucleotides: TGTGCCACTCAAAGAGGGGGCCGGAACACCGGGGAGCTGTTTTTT. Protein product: CATQRGGRNTGELFF.

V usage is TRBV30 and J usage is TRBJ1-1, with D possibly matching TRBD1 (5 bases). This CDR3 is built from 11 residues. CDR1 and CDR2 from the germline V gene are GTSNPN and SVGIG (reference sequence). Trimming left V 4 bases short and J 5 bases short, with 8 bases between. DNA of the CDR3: TGTGCCTGGACAGGGCTTACTGAAGCTTTCTTT. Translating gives CAWTGLTEAFF.

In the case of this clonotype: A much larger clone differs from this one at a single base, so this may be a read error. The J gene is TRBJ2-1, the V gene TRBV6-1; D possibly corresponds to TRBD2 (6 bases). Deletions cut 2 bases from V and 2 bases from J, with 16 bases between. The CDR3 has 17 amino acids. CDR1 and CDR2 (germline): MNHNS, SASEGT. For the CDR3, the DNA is TGTGCCAGCAGTGAACCCGCTAGCGAGTATACCTACAATGAGCAGTTCTTC. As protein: CASSEPASEYTYNEQFF.

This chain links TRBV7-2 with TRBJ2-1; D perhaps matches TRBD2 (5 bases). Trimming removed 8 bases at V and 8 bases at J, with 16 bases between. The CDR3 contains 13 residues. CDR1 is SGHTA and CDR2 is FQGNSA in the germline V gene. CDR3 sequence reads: CASSRTGSDEQFF. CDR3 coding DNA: TGTGCCAGCTCCCGGACTGGATCTGATGAGCAGTTCTTC.

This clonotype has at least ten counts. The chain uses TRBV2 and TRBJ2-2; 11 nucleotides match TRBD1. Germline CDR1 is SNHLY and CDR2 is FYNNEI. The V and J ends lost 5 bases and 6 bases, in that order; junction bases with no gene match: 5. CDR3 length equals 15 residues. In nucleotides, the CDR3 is TGTGCCAGCAGTCCCCCGGGACAGGGGGCCGGGGAGCTGTTTTTT. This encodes CASSPPGQGAGELFF.

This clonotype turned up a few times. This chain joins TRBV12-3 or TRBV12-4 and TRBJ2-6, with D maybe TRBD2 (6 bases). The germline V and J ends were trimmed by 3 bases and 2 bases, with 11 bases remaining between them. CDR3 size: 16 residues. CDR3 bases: TGTGCCAGCAGTTTTGCGGGGTCGGCTGGGGCCAACGTCCTGACTTTC. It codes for CASSFAGSAGANVLTF.

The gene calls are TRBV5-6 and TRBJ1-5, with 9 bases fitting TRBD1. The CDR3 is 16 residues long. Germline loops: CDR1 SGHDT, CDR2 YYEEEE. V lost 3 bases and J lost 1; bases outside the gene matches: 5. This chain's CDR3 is CASSSQGAGSNQPQHF. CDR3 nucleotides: TGTGCCAGCAGCTCACAGGGGGCTGGAAGCAATCAGCCCCAGCATTTT.

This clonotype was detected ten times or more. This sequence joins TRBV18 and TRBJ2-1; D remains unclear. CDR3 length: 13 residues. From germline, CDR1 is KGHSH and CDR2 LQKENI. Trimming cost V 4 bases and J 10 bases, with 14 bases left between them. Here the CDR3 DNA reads TGTGCCAGCTCACAACAAGACCTCCGCGAGCAGTTCTTC. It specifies CASSQQDLREQFF.

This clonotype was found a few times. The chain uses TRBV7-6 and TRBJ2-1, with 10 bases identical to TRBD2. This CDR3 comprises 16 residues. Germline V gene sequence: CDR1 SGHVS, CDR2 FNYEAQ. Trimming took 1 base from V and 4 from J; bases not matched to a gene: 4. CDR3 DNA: TGTGCCAGCAGCTTAGTGTCTAGCGGGAGATACAATGAGCAGTTCTTC. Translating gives CASSLVSSGRYNEQFF.

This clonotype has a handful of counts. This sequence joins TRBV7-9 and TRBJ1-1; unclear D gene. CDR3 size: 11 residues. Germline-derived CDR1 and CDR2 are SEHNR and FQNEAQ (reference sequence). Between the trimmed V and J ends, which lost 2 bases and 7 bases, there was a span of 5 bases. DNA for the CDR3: TGTGCCAGCAGCTTATTGATTGAAGCTTTCTTT. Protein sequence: CASSLLIEAFF.

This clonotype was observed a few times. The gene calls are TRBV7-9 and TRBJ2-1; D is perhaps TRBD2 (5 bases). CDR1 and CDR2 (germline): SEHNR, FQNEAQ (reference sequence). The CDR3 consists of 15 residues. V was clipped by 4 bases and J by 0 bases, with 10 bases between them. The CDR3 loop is CASSSGLLSYNEQFF. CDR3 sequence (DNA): TGTGCCAGCAGCTCAGGACTCCTCTCCTACAATGAGCAGTTCTTC.

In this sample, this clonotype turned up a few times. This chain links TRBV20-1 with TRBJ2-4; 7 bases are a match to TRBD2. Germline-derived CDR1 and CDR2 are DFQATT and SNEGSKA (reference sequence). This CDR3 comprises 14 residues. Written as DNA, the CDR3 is TGCGCAGAGGGGACGGGGGGACGCAAAAACATTCAGTACTTC. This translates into CAEGTGGRKNIQYF.

Here the CDR3 reads CASSLLPRSGRKSYNEQFF. For the CDR3, the DNA is TGTGCCAGCAGCTTATTACCTCGTAGCGGGAGGAAGTCCTACAATGAGCAGTTCTTC. The genes are TRBV7-3 and TRBJ2-1; 10 bases map to TRBD2. The germline V gene encodes CDR1 SGHTA and CDR2 FQGTGA. V shed 2 bases and J 1 base; nucleotides not matched to a gene: 11. The CDR3 runs 19 residues.

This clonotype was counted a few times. The CDR3 sequence is CASSEATGRADTQYF. For the CDR3, the DNA is TGTGCCAGCAGTGAAGCGACAGGGAGGGCAGATACGCAGTATTTT. This rearrangement joins TRBV6-1 to TRBJ2-3, with D perhaps assigned TRBD1 or TRBD2 (7 bases each). This CDR3 comprises 15 residues. With 0 bases removed from V and 4 bases from J, the gap between germline ends came to 11 bases. Germline values: CDR1 MNHNS, CDR2 SASEGT.

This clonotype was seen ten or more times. CDR3 nucleotides: TGCGCCAGCACCCTGCGACGGAACTATGGCTACACCTTC. Translation gives CASTLRRNYGYTF. The chain is built from TRBV10-1 and TRBJ1-2; D is uncertain. The V gene lost 7 bases and the J gene lost 2 bases, with 11 bases spanning the gap. There are 13 residues in the CDR3. Germline values: CDR1 WNHNN, CDR2 SYGVQD (reference sequence).

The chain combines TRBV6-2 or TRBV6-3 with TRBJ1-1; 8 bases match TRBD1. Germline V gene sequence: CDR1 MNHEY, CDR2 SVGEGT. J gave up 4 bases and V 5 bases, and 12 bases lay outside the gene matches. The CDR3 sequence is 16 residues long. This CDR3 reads CASSPGTGRPITEAFF. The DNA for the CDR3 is TGTGCCAGCAGTCCCGGGACAGGCCGGCCTATCACTGAAGCTTTCTTT.

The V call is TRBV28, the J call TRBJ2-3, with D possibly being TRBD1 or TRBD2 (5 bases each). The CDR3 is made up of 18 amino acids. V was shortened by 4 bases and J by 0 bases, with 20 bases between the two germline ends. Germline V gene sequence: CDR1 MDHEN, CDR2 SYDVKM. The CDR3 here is CASSSWNSGPWSTDTQYF. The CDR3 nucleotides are TGTGCCAGCAGTTCTTGGAATTCGGGGCCCTGGAGCACAGATACGCAGTATTTT.

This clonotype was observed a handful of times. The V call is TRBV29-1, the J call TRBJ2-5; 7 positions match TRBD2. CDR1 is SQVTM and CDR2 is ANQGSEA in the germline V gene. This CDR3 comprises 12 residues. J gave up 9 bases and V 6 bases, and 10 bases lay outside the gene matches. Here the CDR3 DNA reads TGCAGCGTGTTGGCGGGAGTTGAGGCCCAGTACTTC. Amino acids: CSVLAGVEAQYF.